A single sample gave rise to the 20 T cell receptor beta chains below, sequenced in a study of shared clonotypes between healthy human individuals. Some clones are missing from TCRdb's copy, which holds only in-frame ones; the method was immunoSEQ multiplex PCR. Among more than 2,000,000 clones listed, approximately 93% were seen once. The specimen sequenced was naive CD4+ T cells from PBMCs. Subset described: CD45RA+ positively selected. Receptors were obtained from a man younger than 35 in good health. Some clones in this sample may be carry-over from other donors' samples.

The V call is TRBV7-2, the J call TRBJ1-1; D is perhaps TRBD1 (5 bases). V shed 1 base and J shed 7 bases, with 10 bases lying between them. Germline assignment: CDR1 SGHTA and CDR2 FQGNSA. CDR3 length: 13 residues. The CDR3 protein is CASSLDRQNEAFF. The DNA of the CDR3 is TGTGCCAGCAGCTTAGACAGGCAAAATGAAGCTTTCTTT.

This clone appeared a single time. V gene TRBV13 combines with J gene TRBJ2-7, with TRBD2 identical over 11 bases. Losses at the gene ends were 6 bases for V and 1 base for J; bases not matched to a gene: 8. Per germline, CDR1 PRHDT and CDR2 FYEKMQ (reference sequence). The CDR3 is 16 amino acids. CDR3 in DNA: TGTGCCAGCAGTCCAACCACTAGCGGGAGATCCTACGAGCAGTACTTC. Translated: CASSPTTSGRSYEQYF.

Concerning this clone itself: The identical CDR3 is also encoded by other nucleotide sequences in the sample. The J gene is TRBJ1-4, the V gene TRBV5-1; 9 nucleotides align to TRBD1. V shed 2 bases and J 8 bases; nucleotides not matched to a gene: 4. CDR3 length: 14 amino acids. The germline V gene encodes CDR1 SGHRS and CDR2 YFSETQ. The CDR3 loop reads CASSLQGAGEKLFF. As DNA, the CDR3 is TGCGCCAGCAGCTTACAGGGGGCCGGAGAAAAACTGTTTTTT.

The chain is built from TRBV28 and TRBJ2-5; 12 nucleotides match TRBD2. The CDR3 loop spans 17 amino acids. The germline V gene has CDR1 MDHEN and CDR2 SYDVKM. V trimming: 6 bases; J trimming: 0 bases; junction bases outside the gene matches: 8. The CDR3 here is CASRRDLAGGYQETQYF. CDR3 coding DNA: TGTGCCAGCAGGCGCGACCTAGCGGGAGGGTACCAAGAGACCCAGTACTTC.

V gene TRBV9 combines with J gene TRBJ1-1, with 8 bases aligning to TRBD1. The CDR3 is 14 residues long. Germline values: CDR1 SGDLS, CDR2 YYNGEE. J was trimmed by 3 bases and V by 3 bases; bases with no gene match: 4. CDR3 nucleotides: TGTGCCAGCAGCGCCGGACAGGGCCACACTGAAGCTTTCTTT. Amino acid sequence: CASSAGQGHTEAFF.

This chain uses TRBV7-2 with TRBJ1-3; D unresolved. V lost 5 bases and J lost 4, with 15 bases in between. In germline, CDR1 is SGHTA, CDR2 FQGNSA. CDR3 length: 15 amino acids. In DNA form, the CDR3 reads TGTGCCAGCAGCAGAAGGGATCTTGGGGGAAACACCATATATTTT. Its protein product is CASSRRDLGGNTIYF.

V and J are TRBV6-5 and TRBJ2-7, with D possibly TRBD2 on 5 matching bases. The CDR3 totals 15 residues. V dropped 5 bases and J dropped 7 bases, with 21 bases sitting between them. Germline CDR1 and CDR2: MNHEY and SVGAGI. The CDR3 DNA sequence: TGTGCCAGCAGTCGAGAGCGGAGCTCCGTAAGTGAGCAGTACTTC. Protein: CASSRERSSVSEQYF.

The chain combines TRBV19 with TRBJ2-1; 11 bases are a match to TRBD2. Germline CDR1 is LNHDA and CDR2 is SQIVND (reference sequence). The CDR3 runs 13 residues. V shed 7 bases and J 9 bases; nucleotides not matched to a gene: 5. This CDR3 reads CASTSGRTGEQFF. DNA for the CDR3: TGTGCCAGTACTAGCGGGAGGACGGGTGAGCAGTTCTTC.

J is TRBJ2-2 and V is TRBV18; 7 bases line up with TRBD1. Germline V gene lookup returns CDR1 KGHSH and CDR2 LQKENI. This CDR3 is built from 16 residues. The V and J ends lost 1 base and 9 bases, in that order; junction bases with no gene match: 11. CDR3 sequence (DNA): TGTGCCAGCTCACCACAGACAGGGCGGTCTTTAAGGGAGCTGTTTTTT. It is translated as CASSPQTGRSLRELFF.

The chain links TRBV4-2 to TRBJ2-3; 8 bases align to TRBD2. V lost 0 bases and J lost 6; bases outside the gene matches: 11. This CDR3 comprises 17 residues. Per germline, CDR1 LGHNA and CDR2 YNFKEQ. CDR3 DNA: TGTGCCAGCAGCCAAGATAAAGGCGCGGGAGGAGTTGATACGCAGTATTTT. It codes for CASSQDKGAGGVDTQYF.

This chain joins TRBV27 and TRBJ2-7; 11 bases are a match to TRBD2. Looked up from germline, CDR1 is MNHEY and CDR2 is SMNVEV (reference sequence). The CDR3 is made up of 16 amino acids. V lost 5 bases to trimming and J lost 4 bases; unmatched junction nucleotides: 10. CDR3 protein: CASSRGGLAGGYEQYF. In nucleotides, the CDR3 is TGTGCCAGCAGTAGGGGGGGGCTAGCGGGAGGATACGAGCAGTACTTC.

The table lists this clone with a count of one. V usage is TRBV27 and J usage is TRBJ2-3, with D uncertain. The CDR3 is 12 amino acids. V was clipped by 3 bases and J by 7 bases, with 8 bases between them. In germline, CDR1 is MNHEY, CDR2 SMNVEV (reference sequence). The CDR3 DNA is TGTGCCAGCAGTTTGGGTGGACATACGCAGTATTTT. This translates into CASSLGGHTQYF.

This chain uses TRBV7-2 with TRBJ1-1; 9 bases align to TRBD1. With V trimmed by 3 bases and J by 3 bases, 2 bases remained unmatched. The CDR3 is 14 amino acids. From germline, CDR1 is SGHTA and CDR2 FQGNSA. The CDR3 protein is CASSFGTGYTEAFF. CDR3 DNA sequence: TGTGCCAGCAGCTTCGGGACAGGGTACACTGAAGCTTTCTTT.

In its sample, this clone was seen a few times. Other DNA sequences in this sample translate to the same CDR3. The chain is built from TRBV19 and TRBJ2-1; 11 nucleotides align to TRBD1. V shed 6 bases and J 5 bases; nucleotides not matched to a gene: 6. The CDR3 consists of 15 residues. Germline CDR1 and CDR2: LNHDA and SQIVND (reference sequence). The CDR3 nucleotides are TGTGCCAGTAGCGCGGACAGGGGGCTCCACAATGAGCAGTTCTTC. Its protein product is CASSADRGLHNEQFF. The full variable domain, its missing parts supplied by reference TRBV19 and TRBJ2-1, is DGGITQSPKYLFRKEGQNVTLSCEQNLNHDAMYWYRQDPGQGLRLIYYSQIVNDFQKGDIAEGYSVSREKKESFPLTVTSAQKNPTAFYLCASSADRGLHNEQFFGPGTRLTVL.

The chain links TRBV11-3 to TRBJ2-2; D not certain. CDR1 and CDR2 (germline): SGHNT, YENEEA. The germline V and J ends were trimmed by 1 base and 4 bases, with 7 bases remaining between them. The CDR3 is 14 amino acids. The CDR3 protein is CASSLGRLTGELFF. The CDR3 DNA follows: TGTGCCAGCAGCTTAGGACGTCTCACCGGGGAGCTGTTTTTT.

The chain recombines TRBV5-5 with TRBJ1-2; the D gene is possibly TRBD1 (6 bases). CDR3 length: 12 amino acids. The V end lost 2 bases, the J end lost 4 bases, and 6 bases lay between the germline ends. Per germline, CDR1 SGHKS and CDR2 YYEKEE (reference sequence). DNA of the CDR3: TGTGCCAGCAGCTTACAGGGCTATGGCTACACCTTC. This encodes CASSLQGYGYTF.

V usage is TRBV28 and J usage is TRBJ1-5; perhaps TRBD1 as D (5 bases). This CDR3 has 14 amino acids. Germline CDR1 is MDHEN and CDR2 is SYDVKM. V was shortened by 7 bases and J by 7 bases, with 17 bases between the two germline ends. The CDR3 spells CASKESGGKQPQHF. CDR3 bases: TGTGCCAGCAAAGAGTCGGGGGGGAAACAGCCCCAGCATTTT. Full variable domain (rest looked up from reference TRBV28 and TRBJ1-5): DVKVTQSSRYLVKRTGEKVFLECVQDMDHENMFWYRQDPGLGLRLIYFSYDVKMKEKGDIPEGYSVSREKKERFSLILESASTNQTSMYLCASKESGGKQPQHFGDGTRLSIL.

This clone was counted once. For the CDR3, the DNA is TGTGCCAGCAGCCAAGGACTAGCGGTTAGCACAGATACGCAGTATTTT. This codes for CASSQGLAVSTDTQYF. The chain links TRBV14 to TRBJ2-3; 9 bases map to TRBD2. Germline CDR1 and CDR2: SGHDN and FVKESK. CDR3 length: 16 amino acids. The V gene end was trimmed by 1 base and the J gene end by 0 bases; junction bases not matched to a gene: 2.

In its sample, this clone was seen once. This chain uses TRBV21-1 with TRBJ2-7; the D call TRBD1 from the table was never checked on the DNA. TRBV21-1 is a recognized pseudogene. This CDR3 contains 17 residues. CDR3 residues: CASSKIGWAGTTYEQYF. The CDR3 bases are TGTGCCAGCAGCAAAATAGGGTGGGCAGGGACAACGTACGAGCAGTACTTC.

The V gene is TRBV29-1, the J gene TRBJ2-5, with 8 bases aligning to TRBD2. This CDR3 contains 14 residues. CDR1 is SQVTM and CDR2 is ANQGSEA in the germline V gene. V lost 4 bases to trimming and J lost 5 bases; unmatched junction nucleotides: 9. The CDR3 is CSVVSQRERETQYF. The CDR3 nucleotides read TGCAGCGTTGTTTCCCAGCGGGAGAGGGAGACCCAGTACTTC.